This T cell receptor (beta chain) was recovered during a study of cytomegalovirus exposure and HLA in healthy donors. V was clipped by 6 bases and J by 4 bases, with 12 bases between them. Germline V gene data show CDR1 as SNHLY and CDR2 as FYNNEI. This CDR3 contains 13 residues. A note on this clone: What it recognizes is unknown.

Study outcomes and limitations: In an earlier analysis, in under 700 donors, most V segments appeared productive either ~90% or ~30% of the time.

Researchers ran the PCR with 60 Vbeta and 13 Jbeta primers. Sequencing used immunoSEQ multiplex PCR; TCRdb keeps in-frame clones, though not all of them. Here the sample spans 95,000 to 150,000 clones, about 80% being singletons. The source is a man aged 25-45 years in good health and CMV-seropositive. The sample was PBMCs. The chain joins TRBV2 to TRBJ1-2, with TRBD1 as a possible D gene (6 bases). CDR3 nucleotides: TGTGCCAGCAGCCAAGGGGGGGGCTATGGCTACACCTTC. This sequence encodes CASSQGGGYGYTF.